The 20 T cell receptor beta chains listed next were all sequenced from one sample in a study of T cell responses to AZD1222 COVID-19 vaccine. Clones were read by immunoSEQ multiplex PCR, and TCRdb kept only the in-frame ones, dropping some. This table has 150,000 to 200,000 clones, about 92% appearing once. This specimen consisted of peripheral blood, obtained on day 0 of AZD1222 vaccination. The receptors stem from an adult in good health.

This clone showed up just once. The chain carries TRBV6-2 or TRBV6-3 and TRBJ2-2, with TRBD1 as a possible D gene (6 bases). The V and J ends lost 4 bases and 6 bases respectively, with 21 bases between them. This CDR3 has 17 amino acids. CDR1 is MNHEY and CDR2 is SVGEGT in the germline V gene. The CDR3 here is CASSSPLRQVGAGELFF. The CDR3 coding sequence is TGTGCCAGCAGTTCCCCGCTAAGACAGGTGGGGGCCGGGGAGCTGTTTTTT.

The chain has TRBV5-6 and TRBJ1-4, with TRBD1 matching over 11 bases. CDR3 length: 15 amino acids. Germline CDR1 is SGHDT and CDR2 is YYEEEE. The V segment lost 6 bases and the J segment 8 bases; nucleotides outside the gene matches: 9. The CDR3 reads CASTSRGTGGEKLFF. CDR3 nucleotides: TGTGCCAGCACCTCTAGGGGGACAGGGGGAGAAAAACTGTTTTTT. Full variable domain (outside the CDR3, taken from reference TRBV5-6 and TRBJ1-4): DAGVTQSPTHLIKTRGQQVTLRCSPKSGHDTVSWYQQALGQGPQFIFQYYEEEERQRGNFPDRFSGHQFPNYSSELNVNALLLGDSALYLCASTSRGTGGEKLFFGSGTQLSVL.

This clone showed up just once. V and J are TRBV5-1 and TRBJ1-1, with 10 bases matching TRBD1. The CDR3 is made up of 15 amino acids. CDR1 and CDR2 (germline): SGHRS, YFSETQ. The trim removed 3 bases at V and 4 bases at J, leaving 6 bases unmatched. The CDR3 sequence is CASSWRQGASTEAFF. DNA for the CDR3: TGCGCCAGCAGCTGGAGACAGGGGGCGAGCACTGAAGCTTTCTTT.

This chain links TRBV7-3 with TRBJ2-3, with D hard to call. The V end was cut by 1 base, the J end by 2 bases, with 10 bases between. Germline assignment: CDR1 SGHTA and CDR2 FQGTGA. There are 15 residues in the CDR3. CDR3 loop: CASSLIGVPTDTQYF. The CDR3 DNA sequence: TGTGCCAGCAGCTTAATTGGGGTGCCCACAGATACGCAGTATTTT.

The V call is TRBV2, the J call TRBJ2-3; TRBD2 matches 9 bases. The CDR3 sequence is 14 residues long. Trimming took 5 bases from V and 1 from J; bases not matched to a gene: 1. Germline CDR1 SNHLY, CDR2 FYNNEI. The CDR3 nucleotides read TGTGCCAGCAGTAGCGGGAGGCGCACAGATACGCAGTATTTT. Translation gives CASSSGRRTDTQYF. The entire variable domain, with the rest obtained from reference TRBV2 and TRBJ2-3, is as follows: EPEVTQTPSHQVTQMGQEVILRCVPISNHLYFYWYRQILGQKVEFLVSFYNNEISEKSEIFDDQFSVERPDGSNFTLKIRSTKLEDSAMYFCASSSGRRTDTQYFGPGTRLTVL.

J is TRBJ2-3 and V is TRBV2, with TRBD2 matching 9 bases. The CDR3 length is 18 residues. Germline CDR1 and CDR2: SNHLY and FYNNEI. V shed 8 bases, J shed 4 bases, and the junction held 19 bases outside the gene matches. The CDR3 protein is CASPGSASGEKEPDTQYF. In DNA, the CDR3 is TGTGCCAGCCCCGGGTCGGCTAGCGGGGAAAAAGAGCCAGATACGCAGTATTTT. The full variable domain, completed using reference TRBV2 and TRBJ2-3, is EPEVTQTPSHQVTQMGQEVILRCVPISNHLYFYWYRQILGQKVEFLVSFYNNEISEKSEIFDDQFSVERPDGSNFTLKIRSTKLEDSAMYFCASPGSASGEKEPDTQYFGPGTRLTVL.

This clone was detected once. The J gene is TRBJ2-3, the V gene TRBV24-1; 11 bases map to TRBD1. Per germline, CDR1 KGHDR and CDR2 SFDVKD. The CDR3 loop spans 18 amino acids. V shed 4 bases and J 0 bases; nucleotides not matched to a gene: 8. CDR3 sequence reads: CATSDPKWDRGSTDTQYF. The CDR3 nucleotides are TGTGCCACCAGTGACCCTAAATGGGACAGGGGGAGCACAGATACGCAGTATTTT.

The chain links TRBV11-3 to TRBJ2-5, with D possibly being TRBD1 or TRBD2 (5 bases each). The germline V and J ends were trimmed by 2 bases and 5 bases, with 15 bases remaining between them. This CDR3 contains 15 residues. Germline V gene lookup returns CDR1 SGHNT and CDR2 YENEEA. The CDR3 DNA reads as TGTGCCAGCAGCTTAAATGGGGGAAATGGGGAGACCCAGTACTTC. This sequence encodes CASSLNGGNGETQYF. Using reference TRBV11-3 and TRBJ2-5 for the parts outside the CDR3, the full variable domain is EAGVVQSPRYKIIEKKQPVAFWCNPISGHNTLYWYLQNLGQGPELLIRYENEEAVDDSQLPKDRFSAERLKGVDSTLKIQPAELGDSAVYLCASSLNGGNGETQYFGPGTRLLVL.

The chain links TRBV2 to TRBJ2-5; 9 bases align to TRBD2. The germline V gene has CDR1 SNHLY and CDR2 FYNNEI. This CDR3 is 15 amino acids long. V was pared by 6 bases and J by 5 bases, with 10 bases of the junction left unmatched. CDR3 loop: CASRPMGLAGETQYF. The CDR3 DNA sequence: TGTGCCAGCAGACCTATGGGACTAGCAGGGGAGACCCAGTACTTC.

The DNA of the CDR3 is TGCGCCAGCAGCCCAAAATCAATTAGCGCCACTTACGAGCAGTACTTC. Protein product: CASSPKSISATYEQYF. The gene calls are TRBV5-1 and TRBJ2-7, with D perhaps matching TRBD2 (5 bases). Per germline, CDR1 SGHRS and CDR2 YFSETQ. The CDR3 runs to 16 residues. Trimming cost V 4 bases and J 4 bases, with 21 bases left between them.

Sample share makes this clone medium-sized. The CDR3 coding sequence is TGTGCCACGAAGAGGCTAGCGACGAACACCGGGGAGCTGTTTTTT. This codes for CATKRLATNTGELFF. This chain joins TRBV11-2 and TRBJ2-2; perhaps TRBD2 as D (6 bases). The CDR3 totals 15 residues. V was trimmed by 10 bases and J by 0 bases, leaving 15 bases between them. Germline loops: CDR1 SGHAT, CDR2 FQNNGV.

CDR3 amino acids: CASSESTGRGKLFF. DNA for the CDR3: TGTGCCAGCAGCGAGTCGACAGGGCGGGGAAAACTGTTTTTT. This chain links TRBV9 with TRBJ1-4, with 7 bases identical to TRBD1. The CDR3 length is 14 residues. The trim removed 3 bases at V and 10 bases at J, leaving 9 bases unmatched. Germline CDR1 reads SGDLS; CDR2 reads YYNGEE. The full variable domain, completed using reference TRBV9 and TRBJ1-4, is DSGVTQTPKHLITATGQRVTLRCSPRSGDLSVYWYQQSLDQGLQFLIQYYNGEERAKGNILERFSAQQFPDLHSELNLSSLELGDSALYFCASSESTGRGKLFFGSGTQLSVL.

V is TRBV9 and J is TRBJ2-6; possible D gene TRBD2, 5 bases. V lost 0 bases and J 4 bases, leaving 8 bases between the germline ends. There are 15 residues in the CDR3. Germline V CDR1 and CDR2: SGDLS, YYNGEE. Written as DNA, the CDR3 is TGTGCCAGCAGCGTAGCAGCGGCCGGGGCCAACGTCCTGACTTTC. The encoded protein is CASSVAAAGANVLTF.

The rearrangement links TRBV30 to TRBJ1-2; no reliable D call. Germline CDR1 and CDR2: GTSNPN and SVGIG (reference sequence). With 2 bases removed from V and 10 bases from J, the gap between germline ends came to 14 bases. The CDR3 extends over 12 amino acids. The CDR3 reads CAWSRGQVDYTF. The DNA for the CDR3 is TGTGCCTGGAGTCGTGGGCAGGTTGACTACACCTTC.

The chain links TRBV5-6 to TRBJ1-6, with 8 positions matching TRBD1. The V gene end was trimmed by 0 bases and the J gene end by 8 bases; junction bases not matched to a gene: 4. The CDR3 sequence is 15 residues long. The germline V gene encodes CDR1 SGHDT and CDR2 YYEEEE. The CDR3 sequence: CASSLGQGFDSPLHF. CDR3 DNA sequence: TGTGCCAGCAGCTTGGGACAGGGGTTCGATTCACCCCTCCACTTT.

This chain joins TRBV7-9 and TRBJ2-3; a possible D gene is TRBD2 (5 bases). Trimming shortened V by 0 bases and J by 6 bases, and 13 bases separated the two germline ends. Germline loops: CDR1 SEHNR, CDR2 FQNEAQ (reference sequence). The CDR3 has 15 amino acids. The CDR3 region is CASSLALASSDTQYF. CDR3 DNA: TGTGCCAGCAGCTTAGCCCTCGCTAGCTCTGATACGCAGTATTTT.

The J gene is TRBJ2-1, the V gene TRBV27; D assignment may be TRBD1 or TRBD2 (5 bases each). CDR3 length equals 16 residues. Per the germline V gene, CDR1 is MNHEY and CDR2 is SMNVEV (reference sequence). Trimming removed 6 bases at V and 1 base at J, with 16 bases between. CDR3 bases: TGTGCCAGCAGGTTGACCATGGGGGAATCCTACAATGAGCAGTTCTTC. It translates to CASRLTMGESYNEQFF.

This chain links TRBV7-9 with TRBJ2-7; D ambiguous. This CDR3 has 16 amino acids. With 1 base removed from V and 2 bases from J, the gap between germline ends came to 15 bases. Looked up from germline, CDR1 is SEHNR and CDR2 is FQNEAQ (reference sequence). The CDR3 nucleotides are TGTGCCAGCAGCTTAGGGCTAGTTAGTCGGGCCTACGAGCAGTACTTC. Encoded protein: CASSLGLVSRAYEQYF.

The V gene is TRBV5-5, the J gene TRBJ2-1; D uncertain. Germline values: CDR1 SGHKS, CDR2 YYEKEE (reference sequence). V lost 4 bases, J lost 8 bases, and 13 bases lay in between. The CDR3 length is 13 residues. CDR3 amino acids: CASSKGLVDEQFF. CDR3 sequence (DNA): TGTGCCAGCAGCAAGGGTTTGGTGGATGAGCAGTTCTTC.

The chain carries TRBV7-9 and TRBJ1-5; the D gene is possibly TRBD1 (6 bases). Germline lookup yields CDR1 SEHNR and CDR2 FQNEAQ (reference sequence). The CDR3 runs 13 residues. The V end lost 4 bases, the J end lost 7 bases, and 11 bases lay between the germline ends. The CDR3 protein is CASSSNREQPQHF. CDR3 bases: TGTGCCAGCAGCTCGAACAGGGAACAGCCCCAGCATTTT.